The 22 T cell receptor beta chains reported below all come from one sample, sequenced in a study of T cells after yellow fever vaccination. TCRdb reanalysed the 5' RACE reads using MiXCR and keeps one entry per CDR3 protein. The sample has 500,000 to 650,000 distinct CDR3 sequences; more than 9% are singletons. The sequences come from PBMCs, collected on the day of the yellow fever booster vaccination. These receptors came from a man aged 25-45 years who received the YFV17D yellow fever vaccine.

The rearrangement uses TRBV29-1 and TRBJ2-6, with 7 bases aligning to TRBD1. V shed 4 bases and J 1 base; nucleotides not matched to a gene: 7. The CDR3 covers 16 residues. Germline-derived CDR1 and CDR2 are SQVTM and ANQGSEA. DNA for the CDR3: TGCAGCGTTGGTCGGGACAGTGTTTCTGGGGCCAACGTCCTGACTTTC. Translated: CSVGRDSVSGANVLTF.

This clonotype appeared a few times. V gene TRBV7-9 combines with J gene TRBJ1-1, with 7 bases that match TRBD1. The junction had 6 bases not matched to a gene; V was cut back by 3 bases and J by 11 bases. The CDR3 is 12 amino acids. Germline CDR1 and CDR2: SEHNR and FQNEAQ (reference sequence). CDR3 sequence reads: CASSLSDRDAFF. The CDR3 bases are TGTGCCAGCAGCTTGTCCGACAGGGACGCTTTCTTT.

This rearrangement joins TRBV20-1 to TRBJ2-2; tentatively, D is TRBD1 (6 bases). The CDR3 covers 15 residues. V was clipped by 5 bases and J by 5 bases, with 18 bases between them. CDR1 and CDR2 (germline): DFQATT, SNEGSKA (reference sequence). CDR3 amino acids: CSAHKSTGITGELFF. The DNA of the CDR3 is TGCAGTGCTCACAAATCCACAGGGATTACCGGGGAGCTGTTTTTT.

This clonotype was found a few times. CDR3 protein: CASSLAGMGYNEQFF. The CDR3 DNA reads TGCGCCAGCAGTCTAGCGGGAATGGGGTACAATGAGCAGTTCTTC. This chain links TRBV10-1 with TRBJ2-1, with 9 bases matching TRBD2. CDR1 WNHNN and CDR2 SYGVQD come from the germline V gene (reference sequence). V was pared by 5 bases and J by 4 bases, with 6 bases of the junction left unmatched. The CDR3 sequence is 15 residues long.

This clonotype has just a few counts. In DNA, the CDR3 is TGCAGTGCTATACACTTAGCGGGGGGCACAGATACGCAGTATTTT. Protein: CSAIHLAGGTDTQYF. The chain couples TRBV20-1 to TRBJ2-3, with 9 bases that match TRBD2. V was clipped by 4 bases and J by 1 base; unmatched bases: 6. The germline gives CDR1 DFQATT, CDR2 SNEGSKA (reference sequence). The CDR3 is 15 amino acids.

This clonotype was found a few times. V gene TRBV7-6 combines with J gene TRBJ2-1, with 13 bases fitting TRBD2. The CDR3 covers 15 residues. J gave up 9 bases and V 5 bases, and 7 bases lay outside the gene matches. Germline values: CDR1 SGHVS, CDR2 FNYEAQ. CDR3 loop: CASSRTSGSSGEQFF. The CDR3 DNA is TGTGCCAGCAGCCGGACTAGCGGGAGTAGTGGTGAGCAGTTCTTC.

Written as DNA, the CDR3 is TGCGCCAGCAGTCGAGGATTAGCGACTTCCTACAATGAGCAGTTCTTC. Its protein is CASSRGLATSYNEQFF. The chain recombines TRBV4-3 with TRBJ2-1; weak D call: TRBD2 (5 bases). Per the germline V gene, CDR1 is LGHNA and CDR2 is YSLEER. Between the trimmed V and J ends, which lost 6 bases and 1 base, there was a span of 16 bases. The CDR3 length is 16 residues.

The J gene is TRBJ2-6, the V gene TRBV30; D is unclear. Germline assignment: CDR1 GTSNPN and CDR2 SVGIG (reference sequence). V lost 7 bases and J 0 bases, leaving 10 bases between the germline ends. This CDR3 is built from 14 residues. CDR3 region: CAYLPLSGANVLTF. For the CDR3, the DNA is TGTGCCTATCTACCGCTCTCTGGGGCCAACGTCCTGACTTTC.

In its sample, this clonotype was seen a few times. The chain recombines TRBV6-1 with TRBJ1-4, with no clear D. CDR3 length equals 15 residues. The ends were cut back, 8 bases at V and 7 bases at J, with 20 bases in the middle. The germline gives CDR1 MNHNS, CDR2 SASEGT. In DNA, the CDR3 is TGTGCCAGCGGACCTTTGGAGTCTCGGGCTGAAAAACTGTTTTTT. Its protein product is CASGPLESRAEKLFF.

This clonotype was counted between two and nine times. The gene calls are TRBV27 and TRBJ2-1; 8 bases map to TRBD2. The germline V gene encodes CDR1 MNHEY and CDR2 SMNVEV (reference sequence). The V segment lost 6 bases and the J segment 5 bases; nucleotides outside the gene matches: 12. The CDR3 is made up of 16 amino acids. CDR3 in amino acids: CASRGDVGREDNEQFF. The DNA for the CDR3 is TGTGCCAGCAGGGGAGACGTAGGGCGGGAGGACAATGAGCAGTTCTTC.

This clonotype was counted between two and nine times. The chain has TRBV5-6 and TRBJ2-1; D ambiguous. The germline V gene encodes CDR1 SGHDT and CDR2 YYEEEE. This CDR3 contains 15 residues. V was cut by 1 base and J by 2 bases, with 10 bases left in between. CDR3 DNA: TGTGCCAGCAGCTTGACAGACCTTGCCTACAATGAGCAGTTCTTC. Translated: CASSLTDLAYNEQFF.

The rearrangement links TRBV29-1 to TRBJ1-1; no clear D. Germline loops: CDR1 SQVTM, CDR2 ANQGSEA. V lost 6 bases and J lost 0, with 14 bases in between. This CDR3 region has 14 residues. Here the CDR3 DNA reads TGCAGCGTGAAATCGGACGGAGTGAACACTGAAGCTTTCTTT. Protein: CSVKSDGVNTEAFF.

This clonotype has just a few counts. V and J are TRBV20-1 and TRBJ2-1; D may correspond to TRBD1 or TRBD2 (5 bases each). CDR3 length equals 15 residues. Germline loops: CDR1 DFQATT, CDR2 SNEGSKA (reference sequence). Deletions cut 0 bases from V and 12 bases from J, with 21 bases between. The CDR3, as DNA: TGCAGTGCTAGAGATCGGGGCAGGGCCCTCCCGGCGCAGTTCTTC. Translating it yields CSARDRGRALPAQFF.

The sample holds many counts of this clonotype. This sequence joins TRBV14 and TRBJ2-2, with a tentative D call TRBD2 (6 bases). CDR1 and CDR2 (germline): SGHDN, FVKESK. The V and J ends lost 5 bases and 1 base respectively, with 14 bases between them. The CDR3 spans 16 residues. Written as DNA, the CDR3 is TGTGCCAGCAGCGGGGGGACCCACAGGAACACCGGGGAGCTGTTTTTT. It translates to CASSGGTHRNTGELFF.

This clonotype was seen more than once but under ten times. This chain's CDR3 is CAISDEGWDEQFF. DNA for the CDR3: TGTGCCATCAGTGATGAGGGGTGGGATGAGCAGTTCTTC. The chain has TRBV10-3 and TRBJ2-1, with D possibly being TRBD1 or TRBD2 (5 bases each). The CDR3 runs to 13 residues. V was trimmed by 3 bases and J by 8 bases, leaving 11 bases between them. The germline CDR1 and CDR2 sequences are ENHRY and SYGVKD.

This clonotype was observed a handful of times. The gene calls are TRBV12-3 or TRBV12-4 and TRBJ1-1; D gene ambiguous. The CDR3 runs 13 residues. The germline V and J ends were trimmed by 5 bases and 7 bases, with 14 bases remaining between them. DNA of the CDR3: TGTGCCAGCAGTCCCTTTTCCAAGGGTGAAGCTTTCTTT. Amino acids: CASSPFSKGEAFF.

The chain recombines TRBV20-1 with TRBJ2-1; no reliable D call. Trimming took off 6 bases at V and 8 bases at J, with 17 bases between the two ends. Germline V gene data show CDR1 as DFQATT and CDR2 as SNEGSKA (reference sequence). The CDR3 contains 13 residues. CDR3 sequence: CSALVDFPDEQFF. CDR3 sequence (DNA): TGCAGTGCGCTAGTCGATTTCCCCGATGAGCAGTTCTTC.

The chain has TRBV12-3 or TRBV12-4 and TRBJ2-1; D uncertain. This CDR3 has 14 amino acids. Trimming removed 3 bases from V and 6 bases from J, with 12 bases in between. CDR3: CASSFMGSSNEQFF. The CDR3, as DNA: TGTGCCAGCAGTTTCATGGGCAGCTCCAATGAGCAGTTCTTC.

This clonotype was found a few times. The rearrangement links TRBV2 to TRBJ2-5, with D perhaps assigned TRBD1 or TRBD2 (5 bases each). From germline, CDR1 is SNHLY and CDR2 FYNNEI. Trimming left V 8 bases short and J 2 bases short, with 9 bases between. The CDR3 totals 12 residues. The CDR3 region has the DNA TGTGCCAGCTGGGGACCGCAAGAGACCCAGTACTTC. It specifies CASWGPQETQYF. Based on the CDR3 plus reference TRBV2 and TRBJ2-5, the full variable domain is EPEVTQTPSHQVTQMGQEVILRCVPISNHLYFYWYRQILGQKVEFLVSFYNNEISEKSEIFDDQFSVERPDGSNFTLKIRSTKLEDSAMYFCASWGPQETQYFGPGTRLLVL.

The gene calls are TRBV29-1 and TRBJ2-7, with TRBD1 matching 8 bases. Trimming cost V 6 bases and J 3 bases; bases outside gene matches: 10. The CDR3 has 14 amino acids. The germline V gene encodes CDR1 SQVTM and CDR2 ANQGSEA. DNA of the CDR3: TGCAGCGTAGTCGGACAGGGAGCCTTCTACGAGCAGTACTTC. Encoded protein: CSVVGQGAFYEQYF.

This clonotype was seen more than once but under ten times. This sequence joins TRBV30 and TRBJ2-5; no firm D call. This CDR3 region has 14 residues. Germline V gene sequence: CDR1 GTSNPN, CDR2 SVGIG (reference sequence). Between the trimmed V and J ends, which lost 3 bases and 6 bases, there was a span of 17 bases. The CDR3 is CAWSGIQGRKTQYF. The CDR3 nucleotides are TGTGCCTGGAGCGGAATTCAAGGTCGGAAGACCCAGTACTTC. Combining the CDR3 with reference TRBV30 and TRBJ2-5 gives the whole variable domain SQTIHQWPATLVQPVGSPLSLECTVEGTSNPNLYWYRQAAGRGLQLLFYSVGIGQISSEVPQNLSASRPQDRQFILSSKKLLLSDSGFYLCAWSGIQGRKTQYFGPGTRLLVL.

The chain recombines TRBV5-1 with TRBJ2-5; 9 bases line up with TRBD2. Germline CDR1 is SGHRS and CDR2 is YFSETQ. The CDR3 contains 14 residues. The J segment lost 3 bases and the V segment lost 3 bases, leaving 3 bases of the junction unmatched. In DNA form, the CDR3 reads TGCGCCAGCAGCTCCGGGACTAGCAAAGAGACCCAGTACTTC. The encoded protein is CASSSGTSKETQYF.